The clone carrying this T cell receptor beta chain was observed a handful of times. V lost 1 base and J 6 bases, leaving 12 bases between the germline ends. Germline lookup yields CDR1 LNHNV and CDR2 YYDKDF (reference sequence). CDR3 length equals 14 residues. This sample was included in a study of cytomegalovirus exposure and HLA in healthy donors. Both 60 Vbeta primers and 13 Jbeta primers went into the PCR. Some clones are missing from TCRdb's copy, which holds only in-frame ones; the method was immunoSEQ multiplex PCR. The table shows 120,000 or so clones, with roughly 9% occurring only once. The specimen sequenced was PBMCs. The chain joins TRBV15 to TRBJ1-2; D is undetermined. The source is a woman aged 40 to 49 in good health and CMV-seropositive. The CDR3 DNA is TGTGCCACCAGCAGAGGAGTACGTAAGAATGGCTACACCTTC. Amino acids: CATSRGVRKNGYTF.